These T cell receptor beta chains were read from a single sample in a study of neurological immune-mediated disorders. A single record per CDR3 protein comes from TCRdb applying MiXCR to the 5' RACE reads. The sample lists approximately 85,000 distinct CDR3 sequences; about 4% were seen once. The specimen was PBMCs. The receptor source for this set is a woman aged 60-75 years with multiple sclerosis. Both conserved end residues are part of each CDR3. D genes are given only for firm matches. Where a row states a size, it is once, few, many or the class of an expanded clone; other rows omit it.

D,J,size,V,CDR3,DNA
-,TRBJ1-1,many,TRBV20-1,CSARHTPAGLTEAFF,TGCAGTGCTAGACACACCCCGGCAGGGCTCACTGAAGCTTTCTTT
-,TRBJ1-2,many,TRBV7-2,CASSLGLGGYGYTF,TGTGCCAGCAGCTTAGGTTTAGGGGGGTATGGCTACACCTTC
-,TRBJ2-5,many,TRBV20-1,CSAKTSVGLWGETQYF,TGCAGTGCAAAAACTTCTGTCGGGTTGTGGGGAGAGACCCAGTACTTC
-,TRBJ1-5,many,TRBV18,CASSRDRLNQPQHF,TGTGCCAGCTCACGCGACAGACTCAATCAGCCCCAGCATTTT
-,TRBJ1-1,many,TRBV27,CASSLRGAQTEAFF,TGTGCCAGCAGTTTAAGGGGGGCGCAGACTGAAGCTTTCTTT
-,TRBJ2-3,-,TRBV20-1,CSAREVWGWDTQYF,TGCAGTGCTAGAGAGGTCTGGGGATGGGATACGCAGTATTTT
TRBD1,TRBJ2-2,many,TRBV5-1,CASSLETGTGSGELFF,TGCGCCAGCAGCTTGGAAACCGGGACAGGGAGTGGGGAGCTGTTTTTT
-,TRBJ2-6,-,TRBV14,CASSQVFNVLTF,TGTGCCAGCAGCCAAGTGTTCAACGTCCTGACTTTC
-,TRBJ1-4,many,TRBV29-1,CSVGDTRWGATNEKLFF,TGCAGTGTCGGTGACACTCGTTGGGGAGCAACTAATGAAAAACTGTTTTTT
-,TRBJ2-7,many,TRBV3-1,CASSRAAGSSYEQYF,TGTGCCAGCAGCCGAGCTGCGGGGAGCTCCTACGAGCAGTACTTC
-,TRBJ2-5,many,TRBV20-1,CSARDLVALQETQYF,TGCAGTGCTAGAGATCTGGTCGCGCTCCAAGAGACCCAGTACTTC
-,TRBJ1-5,many,TRBV7-9,CASSQTRTQPQHF,TGTGCCAGCAGCCAAACGAGAACTCAGCCCCAGCATTTT
-,TRBJ1-1,many,TRBV11-2,CASSLLSEAFF,TGTGCCAGCAGCTTACTCAGTGAAGCTTTCTTT
TRBD1,TRBJ1-2,many,TRBV7-6,CASSPGHRGGGYGYTF,TGTGCCAGCAGCCCTGGCCACAGGGGAGGAGGCTATGGCTACACCTTC
-,TRBJ1-1,-,TRBV13,CASSPNRAEAFF,TGTGCCAGCAGCCCGAACAGGGCTGAAGCTTTCTTT
-,TRBJ2-1,medium-sized,TRBV5-1,CASSPVGGRDEQFF,TGCGCCAGCAGCCCAGTGGGGGGGCGCGATGAGCAGTTCTTC
-,TRBJ2-5,many,TRBV5-1,CASSLPGAMEETQYF,TGCGCCAGCAGCTTACCGGGGGCCATGGAAGAGACCCAGTACTTC
TRBD1,TRBJ1-2,many,TRBV6-5,CASSYTQDRGANGYTF,TGTGCCAGCAGTTACACTCAAGACAGGGGTGCTAATGGCTACACCTTC
-,TRBJ2-2,many,TRBV12-3/TRBV12-4,CASITSGLPNTGELFF,TGTGCCAGCATCACTTCCGGGCTCCCAAACACCGGGGAGCTGTTTTTT
TRBD1,TRBJ2-1,many,TRBV6-2/TRBV6-3,CASNSIDRGHWWQFF,TGTGCCAGCAACTCAATTGACAGGGGGCATTGGTGGCAGTTCTTC
TRBD1,TRBJ2-5,many,TRBV20-1,CSALLRTGGAETQYF,TGCAGTGCTCTCCTCCGGACAGGGGGCGCTGAGACCCAGTACTTC
TRBD1,TRBJ2-5,many,TRBV20-1,CSARFAGGLETQYF,TGCAGTGCTAGATTTGCAGGGGGCTTGGAGACCCAGTACTTC
-,TRBJ1-4,many,TRBV7-9,CASSLALRDTLGEKLFF,TGTGCCAGCAGCTTGGCCCTGAGGGACACTTTGGGGGAAAAACTGTTTTTT
TRBD1,TRBJ1-2,many,TRBV5-5,CASSPLTGGSNYGYTF,TGTGCCAGCAGCCCCCTGACAGGGGGGTCTAACTATGGCTACACCTTC
-,TRBJ2-3,many,TRBV5-1,CASSLEDHRDTQYF,TGCGCCAGCAGCTTGGAGGACCATAGAGATACGCAGTATTTT
TRBD1,TRBJ2-7,many,TRBV5-1,CASSSGTAYEQYF,TGCGCCAGCAGCTCCGGGACAGCCTACGAGCAGTACTTC
-,TRBJ2-5,many,TRBV5-6,CASSSGTVQETQYF,TGTGCCAGCAGTTCCGGGACGGTGCAAGAGACCCAGTACTTC
-,TRBJ1-5,many,TRBV5-1,CASSFSTDQPQHF,TGCGCCAGCAGCTTTAGCACGGATCAGCCCCAGCATTTT
TRBD1,TRBJ1-5,many,TRBV6-5,CASRTDRVRDQPQHF,TGTGCCAGCAGAACCGACAGGGTTCGGGATCAGCCCCAGCATTTT
-,TRBJ2-7,many,TRBV3-1,CASSQLSEQYF,TGTGCCAGCAGCCAATTGTCCGAGCAGTACTTC
-,TRBJ2-1,many,TRBV12-3/TRBV12-4,CASSRTGGRANEQFF,TGTGCCAGCAGCCGAACGGGGGGCCGGGCCAATGAGCAGTTCTTC
-,TRBJ2-4,many,TRBV5-6,CASSLISEKGVQYF,TGTGCCAGCAGCTTGATCTCCGAGAAAGGGGTTCAGTACTTC
-,TRBJ1-2,many,TRBV5-1,CASSLGAGANYGYTF,TGCGCCAGCAGCTTGGGGGCAGGGGCAAACTATGGCTACACCTTC
TRBD2,TRBJ2-1,-,TRBV11-2,CASSFRGTRGGRYNEQFF,TGTGCCAGCAGCTTTAGGGGGACTAGAGGGGGAAGGTACAATGAGCAGTTCTTC
TRBD2,TRBJ2-2,many,TRBV20-1,CSASSLAGAAGELFF,TGCAGTGCTAGTAGTCTAGCGGGCGCGGCCGGGGAGCTGTTTTTT
-,TRBJ1-4,many,TRBV7-9,CASSRGLSEKLFF,TGTGCCAGCAGCCGGGGCCTCTCCGAAAAACTGTTTTTT
-,TRBJ1-2,many,TRBV20-1,CSARGGRLYGYTF,TGCAGTGCTAGGGGAGGGAGGCTATATGGCTACACCTTC
TRBD1,TRBJ2-2,many,TRBV5-1,CASSLPTGAGELFF,TGCGCCAGCAGCTTGCCCACAGGGGCCGGGGAGCTGTTTTTT
-,TRBJ1-1,many,TRBV9,CASSVEGNTEAFF,TGTGCCAGCAGCGTAGAGGGGAACACTGAAGCTTTCTTT
-,TRBJ2-7,many,TRBV2,CASGELAYEQYF,TGTGCCAGCGGAGAACTCGCCTACGAGCAGTACTTC
-,TRBJ2-5,many,TRBV5-1,CASSSSSGMETQYF,TGCGCCAGCAGCTCTAGTTCGGGGATGGAGACCCAGTACTTC
-,TRBJ1-1,many,TRBV4-1,CASSQDIWGGTEAFF,TGCGCCAGCAGCCAAGATATCTGGGGAGGTACTGAAGCTTTCTTT
TRBD1,TRBJ1-3,many,TRBV12-3/TRBV12-4,CASSFTGGTSGNTIYF,TGTGCCAGCAGTTTTACAGGGGGCACCTCTGGAAACACCATATATTTT
-,TRBJ1-4,many,TRBV7-2,CASSSHGTEKLFF,TGTGCCAGCAGCTCTCACGGAACTGAAAAACTGTTTTTT
TRBD1,TRBJ1-6,many,TRBV28,CASRGGGDSPLHF,TGTGCCAGCAGAGGAGGGGGCGATTCACCCCTCCACTTT
TRBD1,TRBJ2-5,many,TRBV20-1,CSASLGTEQETQYF,TGCAGTGCTAGTTTAGGGACAGAACAAGAGACCCAGTACTTC
-,TRBJ2-5,many,TRBV6-5,CASSVQGRETQYF,TGTGCCAGCAGTGTACAGGGACGGGAGACCCAGTACTTC
TRBD1,TRBJ1-5,many,TRBV20-1,CSASRQGINQPQHF,TGCAGTGCTAGCCGACAGGGGATCAATCAGCCCCAGCATTTT